What follows is one T cell receptor beta chain and its context. It may be a read error: a sequence one base away is much more abundant. This sample was taken from a study of T cells in Graves' hyperthyroidism and ophthalmopathy. RNA transcripts served as the template for amplifying TCR beta CDR3 regions. HTBI primers were the set used in a first-round RT-PCR of the TCR CDR3. Using its own MiXCR run on the multiplex PCR reads, TCRdb lists one record per CDR3 protein. The sample includes roughly 710,000 distinct CDR3 sequences, just over 35% of them seen just once. CDR3 length equals 15 residues. V shed 5 bases and J shed 10 bases, with 24 bases lying between them. CDR1 and CDR2 (germline): SGHTA, FQGNSA.

The sample consisted of blood. This chain connects TRBV7-2 to TRBJ2-7; possible D gene TRBD1, 6 bases. The receptor was derived from a middle-aged woman with Graves' hyperthyroidism. In DNA, the CDR3 is TGTGCCAGCAGCCCCGGAGGACAGACCGCAGGGGACCAGTACTTC. Its protein is CASSPGGQTAGDQYF.